The subject of this entry is one T cell receptor (beta chain). This specimen belongs to a study of blood T cell repertoires in COVID-19. Overall study: Some COVID-19 samples were acute and others convalescent; all came from the United States, Italy and Spain. PBMCs, B-cell-depleted T cells, or T cells provided the cDNA or gDNA that made up the material.

As originally analysed: Reference gene primer amplification gave estimated nucleated cell counts. Sequencing was performed with immunoSEQ multiplex PCR; in TCRdb, only in-frame clones are kept and a portion is missing. V and J calls plus clone size are reproduced from that table; the DNA served to infer D and trimming. The table has about 210,000 clones, roughly 80% seen once. The germline V gene encodes CDR1 GTSNPN and CDR2 SVGIG (reference sequence). The CDR3 contains 14 residues. Trimming took off 2 bases at V and 4 bases at J, with 14 bases between the two ends. The TCR was taken from a woman aged 70-85 years with acute or convalescent COVID-19. This rearrangement joins TRBV30 to TRBJ2-5; possibly TRBD2 for D (5 bases). Sequenced sample: peripheral blood. The CDR3 region has the DNA TGTGCCTGGAGTTCGGAAGCGGTATCAGAGACCCAGTACTTC. Encoded protein: CAWSSEAVSETQYF. The full variable domain, with the rest looked up from reference TRBV30 and TRBJ2-5, is SQTIHQWPATLVQPVGSPLSLECTVEGTSNPNLYWYRQAAGRGLQLLFYSVGIGQISSEVPQNLSASRPQDRQFILSSKKLLLSDSGFYLCAWSSEAVSETQYFGPGTRLLVL.